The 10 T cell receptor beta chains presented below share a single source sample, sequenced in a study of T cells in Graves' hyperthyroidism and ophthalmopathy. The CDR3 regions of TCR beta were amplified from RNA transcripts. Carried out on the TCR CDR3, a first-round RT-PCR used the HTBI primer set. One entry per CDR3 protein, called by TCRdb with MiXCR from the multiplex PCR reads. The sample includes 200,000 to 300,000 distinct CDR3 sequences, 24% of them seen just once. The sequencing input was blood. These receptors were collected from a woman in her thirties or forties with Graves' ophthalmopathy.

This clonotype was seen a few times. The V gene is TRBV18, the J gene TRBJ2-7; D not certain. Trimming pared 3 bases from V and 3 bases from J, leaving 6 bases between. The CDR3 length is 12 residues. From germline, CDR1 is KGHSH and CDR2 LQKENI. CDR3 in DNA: TGTGCCAGCTCACCCGCACACTACGAGCAGTACTTC. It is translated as CASSPAHYEQYF.

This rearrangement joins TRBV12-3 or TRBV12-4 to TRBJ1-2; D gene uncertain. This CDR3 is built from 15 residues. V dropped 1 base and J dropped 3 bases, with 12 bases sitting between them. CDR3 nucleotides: TGTGCCAGCAGTTTAGTGGAAGGCGGATACTATGGCTACACCTTC. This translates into CASSLVEGGYYGYTF.

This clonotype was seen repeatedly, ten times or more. The CDR3 DNA sequence: TGTGCCAGCAGTCTGTTCCTAGAAATGAAAGCTTTCTTT. Translation: CASSLFLEMKAFF. The chain links TRBV27 to TRBJ1-1; the D is unclear. Trimming stripped 5 bases from V and 9 bases from J, with 16 bases between. The CDR3 consists of 13 residues. Germline CDR1 reads MNHEY; CDR2 reads SMNVEV (reference sequence).

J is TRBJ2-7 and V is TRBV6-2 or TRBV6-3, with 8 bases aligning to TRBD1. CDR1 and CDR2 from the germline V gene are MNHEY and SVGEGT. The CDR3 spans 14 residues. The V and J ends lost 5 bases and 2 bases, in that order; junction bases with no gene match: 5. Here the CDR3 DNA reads TGTGCCAGCAGTGGACAGGGCATCACCTACGAGCAGTACTTC. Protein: CASSGQGITYEQYF.

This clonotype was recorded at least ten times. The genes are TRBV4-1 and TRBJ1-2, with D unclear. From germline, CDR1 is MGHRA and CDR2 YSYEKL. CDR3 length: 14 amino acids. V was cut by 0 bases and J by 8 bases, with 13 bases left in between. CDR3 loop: CASSQEPAAQGYTF. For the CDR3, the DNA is TGCGCCAGCAGCCAAGAACCAGCCGCTCAGGGCTACACCTTC.

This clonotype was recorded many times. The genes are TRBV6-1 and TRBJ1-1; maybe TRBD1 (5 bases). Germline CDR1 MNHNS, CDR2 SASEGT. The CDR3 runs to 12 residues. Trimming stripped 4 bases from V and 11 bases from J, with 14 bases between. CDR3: CASSVGTAVAFF. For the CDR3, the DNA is TGTGCCAGCAGTGTAGGGACGGCAGTTGCTTTCTTT.

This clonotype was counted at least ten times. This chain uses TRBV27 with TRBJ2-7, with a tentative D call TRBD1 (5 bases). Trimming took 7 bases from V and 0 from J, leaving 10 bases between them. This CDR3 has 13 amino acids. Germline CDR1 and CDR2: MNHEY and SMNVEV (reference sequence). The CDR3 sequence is CASMGQGSYEQYF. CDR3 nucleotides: TGTGCCAGCATGGGCCAGGGCTCCTACGAGCAGTACTTC.

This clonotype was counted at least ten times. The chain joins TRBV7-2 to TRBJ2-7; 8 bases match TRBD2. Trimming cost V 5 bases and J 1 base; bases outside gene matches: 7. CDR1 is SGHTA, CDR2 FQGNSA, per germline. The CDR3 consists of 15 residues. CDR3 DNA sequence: TGTGCCAGCAGCGAGGCGCCTAGCGGGTCCTACGAGCAGTACTTC. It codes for CASSEAPSGSYEQYF.

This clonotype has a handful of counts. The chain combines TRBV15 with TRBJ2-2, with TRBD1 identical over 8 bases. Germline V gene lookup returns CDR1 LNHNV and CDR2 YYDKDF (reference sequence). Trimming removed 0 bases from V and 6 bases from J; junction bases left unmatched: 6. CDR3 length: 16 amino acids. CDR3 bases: TGTGCCACCAGCAGAGATAGGGCAGGGGGCTCCGGGGAGCTGTTTTTT. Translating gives CATSRDRAGGSGELFF.

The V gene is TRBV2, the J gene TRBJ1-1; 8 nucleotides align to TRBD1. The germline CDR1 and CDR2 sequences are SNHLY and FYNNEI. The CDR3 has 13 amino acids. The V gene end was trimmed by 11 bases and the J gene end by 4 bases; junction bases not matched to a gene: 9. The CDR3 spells CAAMDRDVTEAFF. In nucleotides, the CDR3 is TGTGCCGCGATGGACAGGGATGTCACTGAAGCTTTCTTT.